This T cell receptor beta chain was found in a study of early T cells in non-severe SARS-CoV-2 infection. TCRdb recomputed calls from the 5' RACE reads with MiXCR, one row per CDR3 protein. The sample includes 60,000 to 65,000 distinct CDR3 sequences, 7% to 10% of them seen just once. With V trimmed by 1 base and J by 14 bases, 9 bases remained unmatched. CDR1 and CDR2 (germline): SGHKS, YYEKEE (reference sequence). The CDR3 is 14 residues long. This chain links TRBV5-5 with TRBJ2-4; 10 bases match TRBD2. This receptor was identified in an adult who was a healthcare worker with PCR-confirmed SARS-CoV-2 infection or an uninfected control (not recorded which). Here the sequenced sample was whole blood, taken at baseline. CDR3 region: CASSLIQREGLEYF. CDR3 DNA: TGTGCCAGCAGCTTGATCCAGCGGGAGGGCCTGGAGTACTTC.